A single sample gave rise to the 32 T cell receptor beta chains below, sequenced in a study of regulatory T cells in long-lasting Graves disease. iRepertoire HTBI primers and Arm-PCR of CDR3 regions built TCR beta libraries. Each CDR3 protein gets one entry after TCRdb re-called the multiplex PCR reads with MiXCR. The repertoire includes 400,000 to 500,000 distinct CDR3 sequences, 15% to 20% of them detected once, and about 10% sits in the top ten. Time point in this sample: newly diagnosed GD, antithyroid drugs for less than 3 months. RNA isolated from PBMCs was used to make the TCR library. Separately, the same data were catalogued under a study of T cells in Graves' hyperthyroidism and ophthalmopathy.

The specimen comprised peripheral blood mononuclear cells (PBMCs), sampled at new diagnosis, from a patient treated with antithyroid drugs. These receptors all come from a woman between 25 and 40 years old with Graves disease.

This clonotype was found many times. This chain links TRBV20-1 with TRBJ2-1, with D hard to call. The germline V gene encodes CDR1 DFQATT and CDR2 SNEGSKA (reference sequence). The V end was cut by 6 bases, the J end by 4 bases, with 16 bases between. CDR3 size: 14 residues. The CDR3 region is CSAPAIRLYNEQFF. The CDR3 DNA reads as TGCAGTGCCCCAGCGATTCGACTTTACAATGAGCAGTTCTTC.

CDR3 sequence: CASSPGQILRPSYEQYF. The CDR3 nucleotides read TGTGCCAGCAGCCCCGGACAGATACTACGTCCCTCATACGAGCAGTACTTC. J is TRBJ2-7 and V is TRBV13, with D possibly matching TRBD1 (6 bases). The CDR3 contains 17 residues. Germline V gives CDR1 PRHDT, CDR2 FYEKMQ (reference sequence). V was clipped by 5 bases and J by 4 bases, with 24 bases between them.

This clonotype appeared many times. The V call is TRBV5-5, the J call TRBJ1-6, with D perhaps TRBD1 (5 bases). V lost 2 bases, J lost 6 bases, and 33 bases lay in between. This CDR3 contains 22 residues. Germline CDR1 SGHKS, CDR2 YYEKEE (reference sequence). The CDR3 DNA reads as TGTGCCAGCAGCTTTCCGGGACCACAACTCAATAACGACCGGGCTGGTAATTCACCCCTCCACTTT. It specifies CASSFPGPQLNNDRAGNSPLHF.

This clonotype was counted at least ten times. The rearrangement uses TRBV27 and TRBJ2-7; a weak D match, TRBD1 (5 bases). The CDR3 sequence is 15 residues long. The germline V gene encodes CDR1 MNHEY and CDR2 SMNVEV (reference sequence). Trimming pared 3 bases from V and 4 bases from J, leaving 16 bases between. DNA for the CDR3: TGTGCCAGCAGTTTGGCGGACACTGTGGAGTACGAGCAGTACTTC. As protein: CASSLADTVEYEQYF.

This clonotype has just a few counts. V gene TRBV9 combines with J gene TRBJ2-2; D is undetermined. V lost 2 bases and J lost 2, with 10 bases in between. The CDR3 totals 15 residues. Looked up from germline, CDR1 is SGDLS and CDR2 is YYNGEE. CDR3 region: CASSVQGLNTGELFF. DNA of the CDR3: TGTGCCAGCAGCGTCCAAGGTCTAAACACCGGGGAGCTGTTTTTT.

The chain carries TRBV20-1 and TRBJ1-2; a weak D match, TRBD1 (5 bases). The CDR3 is 13 amino acids. Trimming stripped 4 bases from V and 3 bases from J, with 12 bases between. Per germline, CDR1 DFQATT and CDR2 SNEGSKA (reference sequence). CDR3 coding DNA: TGCAGTGCTATACTGGACAAGGACTATGGCTACACCTTC. This translates into CSAILDKDYGYTF.

This clonotype was seen a few times. A much more abundant neighbour one base away suggests this may be a read error. The chain employs TRBV7-6 and TRBJ2-1, with D perhaps being TRBD1 or TRBD2 (6 bases each). Per the germline V gene, CDR1 is SGHVS and CDR2 is FNYEAQ. With 2 bases removed from V and 0 bases from J, the gap between germline ends came to 14 bases. The CDR3 covers 17 residues. The CDR3 is CASSLLVGGSSYNEQFF. For the CDR3, the DNA is TGTGCCAGCAGCTTATTAGTCGGGGGCAGCTCCTACAATGAGCAGTTCTTC. Combining the CDR3 with reference TRBV7-6 and TRBJ2-1 gives the whole variable domain GAGVSQSPRYKVTKRGQDVALRCDPISGHVSLYWYRQALGQGPEFLTYFNYEAQQDKSGLPNDRFSAERPEGSISTLTIQRTEQRDSAMYRCASSLLVGGSSYNEQFFGPGTRLTVL.

This clonotype came up many times. The chain employs TRBV14 and TRBJ2-1; D might be TRBD1 or TRBD2, each matching 5 bases. Germline-derived CDR1 and CDR2 are SGHDN and FVKESK. Trimming stripped 4 bases from V and 8 bases from J, with 30 bases between. The CDR3 runs 19 residues. In DNA, the CDR3 is TGTGCCAGCAGCCTCTATGGCTGGGGCAAAGCGGAAAGCGGCGATGAGCAGTTCTTC. Protein: CASSLYGWGKAESGDEQFF.

J is TRBJ1-4 and V is TRBV19; D not certain. The germline V and J ends were trimmed by 3 bases and 8 bases, with 13 bases remaining between them. The germline V gene has CDR1 LNHDA and CDR2 SQIVND (reference sequence). The length of the CDR3 is 14 residues. CDR3 in amino acids: CASSIGVIGEKLFF. The CDR3 DNA reads as TGTGCCAGTAGTATCGGGGTGATAGGCGAAAAACTGTTTTTT.

This clonotype was recorded many times. The chain couples TRBV7-8 to TRBJ2-4; 8 positions match TRBD1. The CDR3 runs 19 residues. Germline V gives CDR1 SGHVS, CDR2 FQNEAQ. V lost 5 bases and J lost 4; bases outside the gene matches: 19. CDR3 in amino acids: CASSKRQGRFRFRKNIQYF. The CDR3 DNA sequence: TGTGCCAGCAGCAAGCGACAGGGGCGATTCCGTTTTAGGAAAAACATTCAGTACTTC.

This chain uses TRBV6-5 with TRBJ2-7; D gene unclear. In germline, CDR1 is MNHEY, CDR2 SVGAGI. The CDR3 has 15 residues. Trimming cost V 2 bases and J 2 bases, with 13 bases left between them. DNA of the CDR3: TGTGCCAGCAGTTACCCAACCTCGGCGACCTACGAGCAGTACTTC. Translated, it gives CASSYPTSATYEQYF.

This clonotype was seen a handful of times. This chain joins TRBV6-4 and TRBJ1-1; D not certain. The CDR3 spans 13 residues. The germline V and J ends were trimmed by 4 bases and 7 bases, with 13 bases remaining between them. The germline gives CDR1 MRHNA, CDR2 SNTAGT. CDR3 amino acids: CASSATFRDEAFF. CDR3 DNA sequence: TGTGCCAGCAGTGCCACCTTTAGGGATGAAGCTTTCTTT.

This clonotype was observed a handful of times. The chain carries TRBV28 and TRBJ1-2; D gene unclear. The CDR3 covers 12 residues. Looked up from germline, CDR1 is MDHEN and CDR2 is SYDVKM. V lost 6 bases, J lost 5 bases, and 10 bases lay in between. This chain's CDR3 is CASSYAVYGYTF. The CDR3 nucleotides read TGTGCCAGCAGCTACGCGGTATATGGCTACACCTTC.

This clonotype was seen many times. The chain recombines TRBV28 with TRBJ1-4, with D perhaps TRBD1 (5 bases). Looked up from germline, CDR1 is MDHEN and CDR2 is SYDVKM. V was pared by 6 bases and J by 2 bases, with 10 bases between. The CDR3 extends over 14 amino acids. The CDR3 DNA reads TGTGCCAGCAGAACCGGGACGACTAATGAAAAACTGTTTTTT. Translating gives CASRTGTTNEKLFF. Using reference TRBV28 and TRBJ1-4 for the parts outside the CDR3, the full variable domain is DVKVTQSSRYLVKRTGEKVFLECVQDMDHENMFWYRQDPGLGLRLIYFSYDVKMKEKGDIPEGYSVSREKKERFSLILESASTNQTSMYLCASRTGTTNEKLFFGSGTQLSVL.

At least ten counts were recorded for this clonotype. This chain uses TRBV30 with TRBJ1-2; 8 bases are shared with TRBD1. Germline V gene data show CDR1 as GTSNPN and CDR2 as SVGIG (reference sequence). The CDR3 runs to 15 residues. Trimming removed 2 bases from V and 8 bases from J; junction bases left unmatched: 13. This chain's CDR3 is CAWSRLGQGMDGYTF. In nucleotides, the CDR3 is TGTGCCTGGAGTAGACTCGGACAGGGCATGGACGGCTACACCTTC.

The gene calls are TRBV29-1 and TRBJ1-2, with D perhaps TRBD1 (6 bases). Germline values: CDR1 SQVTM, CDR2 ANQGSEA. The V end was cut by 7 bases, the J end by 4 bases, with 22 bases between. The CDR3 is 15 amino acids. CDR3 amino acids: CSAHFQGGQGYGYTF. DNA for the CDR3: TGCAGCGCGCATTTTCAAGGGGGACAAGGCTATGGCTACACCTTC.

The table lists this clonotype with many counts. V is TRBV6-2 or TRBV6-3 and J is TRBJ2-6; no clear D. CDR3 length: 17 amino acids. Germline CDR1 and CDR2: MNHEY and SVGEGT. Trimming shortened V by 4 bases and J by 0 bases, and 13 bases separated the two germline ends. The DNA for the CDR3 is TGTGCCAGCAGTTTATCCGTGCAGTACTCTGGGGCCAACGTCCTGACTTTC. As protein: CASSLSVQYSGANVLTF.

A few counts support this clonotype. This chain links TRBV6-1 with TRBJ2-7, with D possibly being TRBD1 (6 bases). The V gene lost 6 bases and the J gene lost 6 bases, with 18 bases spanning the gap. CDR1 MNHNS and CDR2 SASEGT come from the germline V gene. The CDR3 runs to 14 residues. Written as DNA, the CDR3 is TGTGCCAGCAGCCGGGGACAAACCATCTGCGAGCAGTACTTC. It codes for CASSRGQTICEQYF.

There are many counts of this clonotype. V and J are TRBV30 and TRBJ1-5; D call uncertain. V was trimmed by 5 bases and J by 2 bases, leaving 10 bases between them. The V gene's germline CDR1 is GTSNPN and CDR2 SVGIG (reference sequence). The CDR3 contains 13 residues. The CDR3 nucleotides read TGTGCCTGGGATGACTATGGCAATCAGCCCCAGCATTTT. Residues: CAWDDYGNQPQHF. Supplemented by reference TRBV30 and TRBJ1-5, the full variable domain reads SQTIHQWPATLVQPVGSPLSLECTVEGTSNPNLYWYRQAAGRGLQLLFYSVGIGQISSEVPQNLSASRPQDRQFILSSKKLLLSDSGFYLCAWDDYGNQPQHFGDGTRLSIL.

V is TRBV30 and J is TRBJ2-1; tentative D call: TRBD1 (6 bases). V was pared by 8 bases and J by 5 bases, with 19 bases between. The CDR3 loop spans 14 amino acids. Germline values: CDR1 GTSNPN, CDR2 SVGIG (reference sequence). For the CDR3, the DNA is TGTGCCAGTACCGGGACACAGCTTCACAATGAGCAGTTCTTC. It is translated as CASTGTQLHNEQFF.

The sample holds a few counts of this clonotype. This may be a read error: a much more frequent sequence differs by one nucleotide. The rearrangement links TRBV28 to TRBJ2-1, with 10 nucleotides matching TRBD2. Germline loops: CDR1 MDHEN, CDR2 SYDVKM. The CDR3 is made up of 17 amino acids. As DNA, the CDR3 is TGTGCCAGCAGTGTTAGGACTAGCGGATACTCCTACAATGAGCAGCTCTTC. Its protein is CASSVRTSGYSYNEQLF.

The chain recombines TRBV4-3 with TRBJ2-1; 7 bases align to TRBD2. The germline V gene encodes CDR1 LGHNA and CDR2 YSLEER. This CDR3 has 15 amino acids. J was trimmed by 3 bases and V by 0 bases; bases with no gene match: 2. The CDR3 sequence: CASSQDGGGYNEQFF. The CDR3 DNA reads as TGCGCCAGCAGCCAAGATGGGGGGGGCTACAATGAGCAGTTCTTC.

This clonotype has more than one count but fewer than ten. The chain recombines TRBV7-9 with TRBJ2-7, with 11 nucleotides matching TRBD2. V lost 6 bases to trimming and J lost 5 bases; unmatched junction nucleotides: 6. The CDR3 sequence is 14 residues long. CDR1 is SEHNR, CDR2 FQNEAQ, per germline (reference sequence). CDR3 coding DNA: TGTGCCAGCAGGGGGGTAGCGGGAGGGGACGAGCAGTACTTC. Amino acid sequence: CASRGVAGGDEQYF.

This clonotype was seen many times. The chain uses TRBV6-2 or TRBV6-3 and TRBJ2-7; possibly TRBD1 for D (6 bases). Germline V gives CDR1 MNHEY, CDR2 SVGEGT. Trimming cost V 6 bases and J 6 bases, with 18 bases left between them. The CDR3 extends over 14 amino acids. The CDR3 bases are TGTGCCAGCAGCAAATACAGACAGGCCGTCGAGCAGTACTTC. This gives the protein CASSKYRQAVEQYF.

This clonotype was recorded many times. The chain links TRBV11-2 to TRBJ2-1, with 8 bases lining up with TRBD2. Trimming removed 2 bases from V and 8 bases from J; junction bases left unmatched: 2. Germline V gene data show CDR1 as SGHAT and CDR2 as FQNNGV. This CDR3 comprises 13 residues. CDR3 nucleotides: TGTGCCAGCAGCTTAAGCGGGGGCCATGAGCAGTTCTTC. Its protein is CASSLSGGHEQFF. Supplemented by reference TRBV11-2 and TRBJ2-1, the full variable domain reads EAGVAQSPRYKIIEKRQSVAFWCNPISGHATLYWYQQILGQGPKLLIQFQNNGVVDDSQLPKDRFSAERLKGVDSTLKIQPAKLEDSAVYLCASSLSGGHEQFFGPGTRLTVL.

At least ten counts were recorded for this clonotype. The chain has TRBV12-3 or TRBV12-4 and TRBJ2-3, with D hard to call. Trimming left V 2 bases short and J 7 bases short, with 10 bases between. The CDR3 contains 13 residues. CDR3 in amino acids: CASSLSSGNTQYF. DNA for the CDR3: TGTGCCAGCAGTTTATCGTCGGGTAATACGCAGTATTTT.

Comments on this clonotype: This may come from a read error, since a much larger clone is one base off. The rearrangement uses TRBV27 and TRBJ2-7; a possible D gene is TRBD2 (6 bases). Germline loops: CDR1 MNHEY, CDR2 SMNVEV (reference sequence). Trimming shortened V by 5 bases and J by 6 bases, and 14 bases separated the two germline ends. The CDR3 length is 13 residues. CDR3 sequence reads: CASSALAGGEQYF. The DNA of the CDR3 is TGTGCCAGCAGTGCCCTTGCCGGGGGCGAGCAGTACTTC.

In its sample, this clonotype was seen many times. J is TRBJ2-1 and V is TRBV7-2, with D uncertain. The V end was cut by 8 bases, the J end by 0 bases, with 14 bases between. Looked up from germline, CDR1 is SGHTA and CDR2 is FQGNSA. CDR3 length: 15 residues. The CDR3 DNA reads TGTGCCAGCGGTCGGGCGGTAAGCTCCTACAATGAGCAGTTCTTC. It translates to CASGRAVSSYNEQFF.

Ten or more counts support this clonotype. The gene calls are TRBV6-2 or TRBV6-3 and TRBJ2-5; TRBD2 matches 14 bases. Looked up from germline, CDR1 is MNHEY and CDR2 is SVGEGT. The CDR3 is made up of 15 amino acids. Trimming removed 6 bases from V and 6 bases from J; junction bases left unmatched: 6. The CDR3 protein is CASSLGLAGVKTQYF. CDR3 nucleotides: TGTGCCAGCAGCCTGGGACTAGCGGGAGTAAAGACCCAGTACTTC.

The sample holds a few counts of this clonotype. Possible read error: a much larger clone is one base away. The rearrangement joins TRBV12-3 or TRBV12-4 to TRBJ1-1, with 10 bases fitting TRBD1. The CDR3 contains 15 residues. The V gene end was trimmed by 4 bases and the J gene end by 6 bases; junction bases not matched to a gene: 8. The CDR3 nucleotides are TGTGCCAGCAGTTGGAAGACAGGGGGCAGGTCTGAAGCTTTCTTT. This encodes CASSWKTGGRSEAFF.

Ten or more counts support this clonotype. Germline is not matched at one junction end, which may reflect a read error. The V gene is TRBV5-1, the J gene TRBJ1-2; 7 nucleotides align to TRBD1. This CDR3 has 13 residues. The germline V gene encodes CDR1 SGHRS and CDR2 YFSETQ. DNA of the CDR3: TGTGCCAGCAGCTTAGGGACAGACTATGGCTACACCTTC. Translating it yields CASSLGTDYGYTF. The full variable domain, completed using reference TRBV5-1 and TRBJ1-2, is KAGVTQTPRYLIKTRGQQVTLSCSPISGHRSVSWYQQTPGQGLQFLFEYFSETQRNKGNFPGRFSGRQFSNSRSEMNVSTLELGDSALYLCASSLGTDYGYTFGSGTRLTVV.

Comments on this clonotype: A much bigger clone sits one base away, suggesting this may be a read error. In DNA form, the CDR3 reads TGTGCCAGCAGCTTAGGCGCGGGCTACGCCTTC. Translation: CASSLGAGYAF. This sequence joins TRBV7-9 and TRBJ1-2; no reliable D call. The CDR3 extends over 11 amino acids. CDR1 and CDR2 from the germline V gene are SEHNR and FQNEAQ (reference sequence).